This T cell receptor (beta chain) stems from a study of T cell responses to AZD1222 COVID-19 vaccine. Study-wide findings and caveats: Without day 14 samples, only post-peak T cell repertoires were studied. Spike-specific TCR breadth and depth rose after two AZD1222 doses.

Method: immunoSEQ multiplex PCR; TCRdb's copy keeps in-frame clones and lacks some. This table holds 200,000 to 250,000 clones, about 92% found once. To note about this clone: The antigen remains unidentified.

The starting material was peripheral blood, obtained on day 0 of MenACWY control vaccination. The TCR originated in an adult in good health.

The CDR3 bases are TGTGCCATCAGTGGGGTGGCTGGAAACACCATATATTTT. Amino acids: CAISGVAGNTIYF. This chain uses TRBV10-3 with TRBJ1-3; D ambiguous. The V end lost 4 bases, the J end lost 2 bases, and 6 bases lay between the germline ends. Per the germline V gene, CDR1 is ENHRY and CDR2 is SYGVKD. The CDR3 loop spans 13 amino acids.